The 21 T cell receptor beta chains reported below all come from one sample, sequenced in a study of vaccination effects on CD4 cells after COVID-19. In the ViraFEST assay, antigen-specific CD4+ clonotypes were identified by expansion after peptide-pool stimulation. The authors isolated CD4+ T cells after about eleven days of culture. Between March and December 2020, the person had a SARS-CoV-2 infection that PCR confirmed. Measured with immunoSEQ multiplex PCR; TCRdb has only the in-frame clones, and not every one. This table has tens of thousands of clones, roughly 73% appearing once. These receptors have no identified antigens. This specimen consisted of CD4+ T cells from PBMCs cultured with HIV peptides, obtained before COVID-19 vaccination. Subset reported: HIV-1 Nef peptide pool negative control/reference culture. These receptors all stem from a human donor who had a prior SARS-CoV-2 infection.

The chain joins TRBV7-8 to TRBJ1-2; D possibly corresponds to TRBD1 (5 bases). V lost 1 base, J lost 3 bases, and 18 bases lay in between. This CDR3 comprises 17 residues. Germline-derived CDR1 and CDR2 are SGHVS and FQNEAQ. CDR3 sequence: CASSLVIVPTGDYGYTF. The CDR3 nucleotides are TGTGCCAGCAGCTTAGTAATAGTTCCCACAGGCGACTATGGCTACACCTTC.

The V and J genes are TRBV5-1 and TRBJ2-5, with D uncertain. The germline V gene encodes CDR1 SGHRS and CDR2 YFSETQ. V gave up 1 base and J gave up 1 base, with 5 bases separating them. The CDR3 is 13 amino acids. This CDR3 reads CASSLIFQETQYF. CDR3 coding DNA: TGCGCCAGCAGCTTGATCTTCCAAGAGACCCAGTACTTC.

This sequence joins TRBV2 and TRBJ1-1; TRBD1 matches 12 bases. Per the germline V gene, CDR1 is SNHLY and CDR2 is FYNNEI. The CDR3 runs 16 residues. V lost 6 bases and J lost 6; bases outside the gene matches: 11. The CDR3: CASRDPGQGAFAEAFF. The CDR3 region has the DNA TGTGCCAGCAGAGACCCGGGACAGGGGGCGTTCGCTGAAGCTTTCTTT.

CDR3 DNA: TGTGCCTCCACCGTGGGGGTAGCCAAAAACATTCAGTACTTC. Protein product: CASTVGVAKNIQYF. The rearrangement joins TRBV19 to TRBJ2-4; D is perhaps TRBD1 or TRBD2 (5 bases each). The CDR3 length is 14 residues. Germline loops: CDR1 LNHDA, CDR2 SQIVND (reference sequence). Trimming pared 11 bases from V and 0 bases from J, leaving 14 bases between.

With respect to this clone: The junction departs from the called germline gene at one end, perhaps through a read error. The chain uses TRBV5-5 and TRBJ2-7; 7 nucleotides line up with TRBD1. Germline loops: CDR1 SGHKS, CDR2 YYEKEE (reference sequence). The CDR3 length is 15 residues. The DNA of the CDR3 is TGTGCCAGCAGGTTAACCGGGACAGATCTTTACGGGCAGTACTTC. Its translation: CASRLTGTDLYGQYF.

The chain joins TRBV19 to TRBJ2-5; 8 bases are a match to TRBD1. The CDR3 length is 17 residues. V was clipped by 5 bases and J by 4 bases; unmatched bases: 15. Germline CDR1 is LNHDA and CDR2 is SQIVND (reference sequence). The CDR3 nucleotides are TGTGCCAGTAGTCCTACGCACCGACAGGGGTTAAGAGAGACCCAGTACTTC. It translates to CASSPTHRQGLRETQYF.

The genes are TRBV6-6 and TRBJ1-1, with D possibly being TRBD1 (5 bases). The CDR3 has 11 amino acids. Per germline, CDR1 MNHNY and CDR2 SVGAGI (reference sequence). The germline V and J ends were trimmed by 6 bases and 7 bases, with 9 bases remaining between them. The CDR3 DNA reads TGTGCCAGCAGCTCCCAGGGTGAAGCTTTCTTT. It codes for CASSSQGEAFF.

V is TRBV28 and J is TRBJ2-3; D gene unclear. The CDR3 consists of 12 residues. V lost 5 bases and J 10 bases, leaving 13 bases between the germline ends. The V gene's germline CDR1 is MDHEN and CDR2 SYDVKM. The CDR3 loop is CASSPDLRSQYF. Written as DNA, the CDR3 is TGTGCCAGCAGTCCCGACTTACGCTCGCAGTATTTT.

The V call is TRBV29-1, the J call TRBJ2-1; TRBD1 agrees at 9 bases. With V trimmed by 2 bases and J by 4 bases, 9 bases remained unmatched. The CDR3 has 16 amino acids. Germline lookup yields CDR1 SQVTM and CDR2 ANQGSEA. As DNA, the CDR3 is TGCAGCGTTGAACTATTGGACAGGGGCACTTACAATGAGCAGTTCTTC. Translated: CSVELLDRGTYNEQFF.

This clone was picked up a small number of times. CDR3 amino acids: CASLAGPGGPYEQYF. The CDR3 DNA is TGTGCCAGCTTAGCTGGCCCGGGGGGCCCCTACGAGCAGTACTTC. The chain combines TRBV5-6 with TRBJ2-7; D is perhaps TRBD2 (7 bases). This CDR3 has 15 amino acids. Germline values: CDR1 SGHDT, CDR2 YYEEEE. V lost 7 bases, J lost 2 bases, and 19 bases lay in between. Drawing the rest from reference TRBV5-6 and TRBJ2-7, the complete variable domain is DAGVTQSPTHLIKTRGQQVTLRCSPKSGHDTVSWYQQALGQGPQFIFQYYEEEERQRGNFPDRFSGHQFPNYSSELNVNALLLGDSALYLCASLAGPGGPYEQYFGPGTRLTVT.

In this sample, this clone turned up a few times. The J gene is TRBJ1-4, the V gene TRBV4-1; TRBD1 might be the D (5 bases). Trimming shortened V by 5 bases and J by 6 bases, and 16 bases separated the two germline ends. The CDR3 loop spans 15 amino acids. Germline loops: CDR1 MGHRA, CDR2 YSYEKL. The CDR3 nucleotides read TGCGCCAGCAGCGAAGCGGGGGTCAGGGATGAAAAACTGTTTTTT. Translation: CASSEAGVRDEKLFF.

V is TRBV15 and J is TRBJ2-7; D ambiguous. CDR1 is LNHNV, CDR2 YYDKDF, per germline (reference sequence). With 1 base removed from V and 9 bases from J, the gap between germline ends came to 10 bases. This CDR3 region has 12 residues. This chain's CDR3 is CATSRGAQVQYF. CDR3 in DNA: TGTGCCACCAGCAGAGGGGCTCAGGTGCAGTACTTC.

This clone was counted a single time. The chain links TRBV19 to TRBJ1-5; D might be TRBD1 (5 bases). The germline V and J ends were trimmed by 5 bases and 5 bases, with 13 bases remaining between them. This CDR3 region has 14 residues. Germline CDR1 reads LNHDA; CDR2 reads SQIVND (reference sequence). The CDR3 region is CASSAAAGHQPQHF. CDR3 DNA sequence: TGTGCCAGTAGTGCAGCAGCGGGGCATCAGCCCCAGCATTTT.

V gene TRBV5-1 combines with J gene TRBJ1-2, with D unclear. The CDR3 contains 15 residues. In germline, CDR1 is SGHRS, CDR2 YFSETQ. The V end was cut by 4 bases, the J end by 4 bases, with 17 bases between. The CDR3 sequence is CASSPSADGFYGYTF. The CDR3 coding sequence is TGCGCCAGCAGCCCGTCCGCGGACGGGTTCTATGGCTACACCTTC.

The V and J genes are TRBV5-5 and TRBJ2-4; tentatively, D is TRBD1 (6 bases). This CDR3 has 16 residues. Germline CDR1 and CDR2: SGHKS and YYEKEE (reference sequence). V shed 4 bases and J shed 5 bases, with 19 bases lying between them. The CDR3 DNA sequence: TGTGCCAGCAGCCCGCAGGTACAGGGCCTCCAAAACATTCAGTACTTC. Translated, it gives CASSPQVQGLQNIQYF.

The CDR3, as DNA: TGTGCCAGCAGTTTCTACGTGACTGAAGCTTTCTTT. Protein sequence: CASSFYVTEAFF. The rearrangement joins TRBV12-3 or TRBV12-4 to TRBJ1-1; no reliable D call. The V and J ends lost 3 bases and 5 bases respectively, with 7 bases between them. This CDR3 spans 12 amino acids.

The chain employs TRBV10-3 and TRBJ1-4; D call uncertain. V was trimmed by 7 bases and J by 3 bases, leaving 9 bases between them. Germline loops: CDR1 ENHRY, CDR2 SYGVKD. This CDR3 is 13 amino acids long. CDR3 amino acids: CAIKGSPNEKLFF. The CDR3 DNA reads TGTGCCATCAAAGGGAGCCCTAATGAAAAACTGTTTTTT.

V is TRBV6-5 and J is TRBJ2-7; 9 nucleotides agree with TRBD2. Germline values: CDR1 MNHEY, CDR2 SVGAGI. This CDR3 is built from 14 residues. V lost 6 bases and J lost 4; bases outside the gene matches: 7. The CDR3 protein is CASSRGGVSYEQYF. The DNA for the CDR3 is TGTGCCAGCAGCCGCGGGGGGGTTAGTTACGAGCAGTACTTC.

The chain joins TRBV4-2 to TRBJ1-3; 7 bases match TRBD1. Germline V gives CDR1 LGHNA, CDR2 YNFKEQ. The V segment lost 0 bases and the J segment 1 base; nucleotides outside the gene matches: 3. The CDR3 loop spans 16 amino acids. Written as DNA, the CDR3 is TGTGCCAGCAGCCAAGAACAGGGGAGGTCTGGAAACACCATATATTTT. It codes for CASSQEQGRSGNTIYF.

This chain connects TRBV7-3 to TRBJ2-3, with D unresolved. Deletions cut 2 bases from V and 4 bases from J, with 10 bases between. The germline V gene has CDR1 SGHTA and CDR2 FQGTGA. The CDR3 totals 14 residues. CDR3 sequence reads: CASSLSSRADTQYF. CDR3 coding DNA: TGTGCCAGCAGCTTATCATCTCGGGCAGATACGCAGTATTTT.

The V and J genes are TRBV9 and TRBJ2-3; TRBD1 is a possible D gene (6 bases). Germline CDR1 SGDLS, CDR2 YYNGEE. The CDR3 consists of 15 residues. V was cut by 7 bases and J by 1 base, with 16 bases left in between. CDR3 in amino acids: CASGSGAIGTDTQYF. CDR3 sequence (DNA): TGTGCCAGCGGGTCAGGGGCGATCGGCACAGATACGCAGTATTTT.